This T cell receptor beta chain was documented in a study of shared clonotypes between healthy human individuals. Findings of the study overall: The diversity represented, both genetic and in exposure history, was limited by few donors.

Running of the assay took place at deep level. Clones were sequenced by immunoSEQ multiplex PCR, and TCRdb holds only the in-frame ones, with some missing. The profile shows more than 2 million clones, approximately 95% of them singletons. Germline values: CDR1 SNHLY, CDR2 FYNNEI. The CDR3 runs 13 residues. The ends were cut back, 1 base at V and 4 bases at J, with 7 bases in the middle. As for this clone: What it binds is not known. This specimen includes other DNA sequences encoding the same CDR3.

The V call is TRBV2, the J call TRBJ1-1; D unclear. The sample was naive CD4+ T cells sorted from blood. Subset: CD45RA+ positively selected. This clonotype was obtained from a man aged 18 to 30 in good health. The CDR3: CASSEEGLTEAFF. The CDR3 DNA reads TGTGCCAGCAGTGAAGAGGGCCTCACTGAAGCTTTCTTT.